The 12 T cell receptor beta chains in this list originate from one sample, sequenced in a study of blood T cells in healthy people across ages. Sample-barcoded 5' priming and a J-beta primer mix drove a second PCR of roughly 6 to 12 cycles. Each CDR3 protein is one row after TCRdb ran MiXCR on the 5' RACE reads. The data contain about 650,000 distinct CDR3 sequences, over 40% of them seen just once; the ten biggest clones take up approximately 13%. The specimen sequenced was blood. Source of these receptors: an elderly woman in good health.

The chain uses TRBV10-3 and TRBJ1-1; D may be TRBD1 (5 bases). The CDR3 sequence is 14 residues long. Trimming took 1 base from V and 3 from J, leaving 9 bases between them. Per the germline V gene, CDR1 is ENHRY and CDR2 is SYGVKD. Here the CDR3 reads CAISEYRGDTEAFF. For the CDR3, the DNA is TGTGCCATCAGTGAGTATCGGGGGGACACTGAAGCTTTCTTT.

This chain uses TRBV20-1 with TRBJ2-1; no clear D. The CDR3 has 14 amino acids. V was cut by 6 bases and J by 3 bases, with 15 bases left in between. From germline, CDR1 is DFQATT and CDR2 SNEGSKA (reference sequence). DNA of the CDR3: TGCAGTGCCCCGGACGTATTAGGCTACAATGAGCAGTTCTTC. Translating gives CSAPDVLGYNEQFF.

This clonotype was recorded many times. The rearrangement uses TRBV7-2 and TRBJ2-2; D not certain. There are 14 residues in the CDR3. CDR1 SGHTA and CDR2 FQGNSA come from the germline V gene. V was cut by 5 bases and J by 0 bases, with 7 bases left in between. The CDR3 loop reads CASSANANTGELFF. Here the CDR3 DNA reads TGTGCCAGCAGCGCGAATGCGAACACCGGGGAGCTGTTTTTT.

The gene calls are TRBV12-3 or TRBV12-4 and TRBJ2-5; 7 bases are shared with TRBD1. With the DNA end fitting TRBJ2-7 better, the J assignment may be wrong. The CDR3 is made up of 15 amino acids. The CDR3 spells CASSPWLGQSYEQYF. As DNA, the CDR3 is TGTGCCAGCAGTCCCTGGCTGGGACAGAGCTACGAGCAGTACTTC.

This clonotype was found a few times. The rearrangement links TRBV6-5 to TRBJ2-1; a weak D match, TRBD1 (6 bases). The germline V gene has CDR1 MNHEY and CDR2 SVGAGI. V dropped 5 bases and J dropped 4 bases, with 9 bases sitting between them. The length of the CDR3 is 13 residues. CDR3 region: CASSGDNYNEQFF. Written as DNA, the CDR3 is TGTGCCAGCAGTGGGGACAATTACAATGAGCAGTTCTTC.

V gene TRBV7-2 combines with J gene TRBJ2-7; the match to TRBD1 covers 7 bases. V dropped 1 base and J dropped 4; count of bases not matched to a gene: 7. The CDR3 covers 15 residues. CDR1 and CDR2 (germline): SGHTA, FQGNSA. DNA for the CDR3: TGTGCCAGCAGCTTAGAACCCTACAGGGGATACGAGCAGTACTTC. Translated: CASSLEPYRGYEQYF. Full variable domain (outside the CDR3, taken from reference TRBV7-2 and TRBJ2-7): GAGVSQSPSNKVTEKGKDVELRCDPISGHTALYWYRQSLGQGLEFLIYFQGNSAPDKSGLPSDRFSAERTGGSVSTLTIQRTQQEDSAVYLCASSLEPYRGYEQYFGPGTRLTVT.

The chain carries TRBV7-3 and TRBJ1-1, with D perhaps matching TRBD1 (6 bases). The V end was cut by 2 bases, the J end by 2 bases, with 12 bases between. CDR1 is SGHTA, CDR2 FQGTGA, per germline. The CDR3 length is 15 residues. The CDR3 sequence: CASSLSGGGNTEAFF. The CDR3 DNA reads TGTGCCAGCAGCTTATCCGGGGGCGGAAACACTGAAGCTTTCTTT.

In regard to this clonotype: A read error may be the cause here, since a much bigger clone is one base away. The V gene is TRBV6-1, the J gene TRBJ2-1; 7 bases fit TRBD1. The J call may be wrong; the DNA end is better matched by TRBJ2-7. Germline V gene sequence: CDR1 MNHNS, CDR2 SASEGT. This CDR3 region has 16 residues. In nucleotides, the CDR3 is TGTGCCAGCAGTGGACCGGGACAGACAAACTACAATGAGCAGTACTTC. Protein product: CASSGPGQTNYNEQYF.

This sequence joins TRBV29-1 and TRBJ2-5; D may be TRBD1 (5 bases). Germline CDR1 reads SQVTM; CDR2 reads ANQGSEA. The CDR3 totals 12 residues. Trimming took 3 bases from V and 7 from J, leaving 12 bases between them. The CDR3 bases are TGCAGCGTTGACCGCGTTGGGGCGACCCAGTACTTC. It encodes CSVDRVGATQYF.

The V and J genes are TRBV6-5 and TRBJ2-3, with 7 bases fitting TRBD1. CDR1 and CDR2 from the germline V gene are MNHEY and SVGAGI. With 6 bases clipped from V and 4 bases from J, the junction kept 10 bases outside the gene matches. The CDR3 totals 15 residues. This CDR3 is CASSDDRVEADTQYF. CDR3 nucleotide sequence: TGTGCCAGCAGCGACGACAGGGTAGAGGCAGATACGCAGTATTTT.

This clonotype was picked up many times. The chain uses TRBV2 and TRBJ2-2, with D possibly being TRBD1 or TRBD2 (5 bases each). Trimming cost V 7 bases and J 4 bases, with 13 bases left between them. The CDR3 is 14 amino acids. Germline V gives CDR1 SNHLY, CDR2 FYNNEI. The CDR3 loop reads CASTSRGATGELFF. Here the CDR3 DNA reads TGTGCCAGCACCAGTAGAGGGGCCACCGGGGAGCTGTTTTTT.

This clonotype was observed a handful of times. CDR3 region: CASSPGTGRYEQYF. The CDR3 DNA reads as TGTGCCAGCAGCCCCGGGACAGGACGGTACGAGCAGTACTTC. The V gene is TRBV7-2, the J gene TRBJ2-4, with 8 bases fitting TRBD1. Gene TRBJ2-7 matches the end of the DNA better, so the J call may be wrong. CDR3 size: 14 residues. Germline values: CDR1 SGHTA, CDR2 FQGNSA.